The next 9 T cell receptor beta chains were all read from a single sample in a study of blood T cell repertoires in COVID-19. This table comes from immunoSEQ multiplex PCR, and its TCRdb copy is limited to in-frame clones, with some not included. The sample yields 130,000 to 150,000 clones, approximately 81% seen once. The sample consisted of peripheral blood. The receptors stem from a human donor in a cohort sampled during active COVID-19.

The chain's CDR3 is CASSKGVPRTYEQYF. CDR3 nucleotide sequence: TGTGCCAGCAGCAAAGGGGTCCCCAGGACCTACGAGCAGTACTTC. J is TRBJ2-7 and V is TRBV21-1; TRBD1 was called by the table and not checked on the DNA. TRBV21-1 is noted as a pseudogene. The length of the CDR3 is 15 residues.

Details on this clone: The same CDR3 can be traced to other DNA sequences in this sample. The rearrangement joins TRBV5-1 to TRBJ2-7; 8 nucleotides align to TRBD2. This CDR3 is built from 15 residues. Germline V lookup: CDR1 SGHRS, CDR2 YFSETQ. J gave up 0 bases and V 0 bases, and 2 bases lay outside the gene matches. Here the CDR3 DNA reads TGCGCCAGCAGCTTGGGGCTAGCGGGCTCCTACGAGCAGTACTTC. Its protein product is CASSLGLAGSYEQYF.

The CDR3 reads CASSESSGTSGEQYF. CDR3 nucleotide sequence: TGTGCCAGCAGTGAATCCTCCGGGACTAGCGGCGAGCAGTACTTC. The chain couples TRBV25-1 to TRBJ2-7, with 11 positions matching TRBD2. The V gene end was trimmed by 1 base and the J gene end by 6 bases; junction bases not matched to a gene: 5. Germline V gene lookup returns CDR1 MGHDK and CDR2 SYGVNS. The CDR3 totals 15 residues.

V usage is TRBV6-4 and J usage is TRBJ2-1, with 9 bases fitting TRBD2. The trim removed 5 bases at V and 5 bases at J, leaving 10 bases unmatched. CDR3 length: 16 residues. The germline V gene encodes CDR1 MRHNA and CDR2 SNTAGT. CDR3 coding DNA: TGTGCCAGCAGTAAATTAGCGGGAGACCATAACAATGAGCAGTTCTTC. This codes for CASSKLAGDHNNEQFF.

The chain joins TRBV28 to TRBJ2-1, with TRBD2 matching 12 bases. Looked up from germline, CDR1 is MDHEN and CDR2 is SYDVKM. This CDR3 has 14 residues. The junction had 10 bases not matched to a gene; V was cut back by 6 bases and J by 13 bases. The CDR3, as DNA: TGTGCCAGCAGCCCGACTAGCGGGAGCCCGATCCAGTTCTTC. Translated: CASSPTSGSPIQFF.

The chain has TRBV28 and TRBJ2-1, with 8 bases identical to TRBD1. Trimming cost V 3 bases and J 5 bases; bases outside gene matches: 12. This CDR3 is 17 amino acids long. CDR1 is MDHEN, CDR2 SYDVKM, per germline. CDR3 in amino acids: CASSFFSPGGADNEQFF. The CDR3 DNA sequence: TGTGCCAGCAGTTTTTTCTCTCCAGGGGGCGCAGACAATGAGCAGTTCTTC.

The sample holds a few counts of this clone. The V call is TRBV4-2, the J call TRBJ2-7; D possibly corresponds to TRBD1 (6 bases). CDR3 length: 15 amino acids. CDR1 is LGHNA and CDR2 is YNFKEQ in the germline V gene. Between the trimmed V and J ends, which lost 5 bases and 0 bases, there was a span of 14 bases. CDR3 residues: CASSETGLPSYEQYF. The CDR3 nucleotides are TGTGCCAGCAGCGAAACAGGGCTCCCCTCCTACGAGCAGTACTTC.

CDR3 DNA sequence: TGTGCCAGCAGAATCCGACAGGGGGCCCCCTACGAGCAGTACTTC. It codes for CASRIRQGAPYEQYF. The chain employs TRBV5-8 and TRBJ2-7, with 10 bases that match TRBD1. The CDR3 sequence is 15 residues long. V dropped 5 bases and J dropped 2; count of bases not matched to a gene: 7. CDR1 is SGHTS and CDR2 is YDEGEE in the germline V gene.

The chain uses TRBV5-6 and TRBJ2-1; TRBD2 aligns across 10 bases. This CDR3 spans 17 amino acids. The germline CDR1 and CDR2 sequences are SGHDT and YYEEEE. V shed 2 bases, J shed 12 bases, and the junction held 17 bases outside the gene matches. The CDR3 DNA reads TGTGCCAGCAGCTTTTACTTCGGGACTAGCGATGGGGCCCGGCAGTTCTTC. It codes for CASSFYFGTSDGARQFF.